The following is a T cell receptor beta chain sequence with its context. This clonotype appeared many times. Which antigen it targets is not known. Per-nucleotide qualities are absent, and no much larger clonotype sits a single base away. This specimen comes from a study of regulatory T cells in long-lasting Graves disease (dated by TCRdb to the early 2020s). For context, the study as a whole: Newly diagnosed Graves' disease patients had taken antithyroid drugs for less than 3 months. Persistent Graves' disease patients were compared with newly diagnosed Graves' disease patients by peripheral blood TCR sequencing and RNA sequencing. A total of roughly 33 samples underwent TCR sequencing: about 13 from persistent and around 20 from newly diagnosed Graves' disease patients. The study was registered as a clinical trial and conducted in China. Results and caveats for the whole study, not just this receptor: A larger number of public clonotypes was shared among persistent patients (around 2,500) than among newly diagnosed patients (around 890). TRBV28, TRBJ1-2 and TRBJ2-5 were preferentially used in persistent disease, while TRBV20-1 and TRBJ2-1 were favored in newly diagnosed disease. Because the primary lesion, thyroid tissue, could not be accessed, the study looked at peripheral blood alone. The small sample size was acknowledged by the authors as a limitation that may reduce accuracy. Sequencing and analysis were restricted to the TCR beta chain. Compared with newly diagnosed patients, patients with persistent Graves' disease had lower TCR Shannon entropy and fewer highly expanded clones, which suggests clonal expansion.

What this sample's time point label stands for: newly diagnosed GD, antithyroid drugs for less than 3 months. For both TCR sequencing and RNA sequencing, RNA was extracted from PBMCs using TRIzol. The diagnosis of Graves' disease was made according to American Thyroid Association guidelines. Patients for the study were recruited at an endocrinology department in Xi'an, China. From each patient, around 8.3 milliliters of peripheral blood was collected into an EDTA anticoagulant tube. Ficoll Paque Plus density gradient separation was used to isolate PBMCs, and no further T cell sorting was performed. An Agilent 2100 Bioanalyzer and agarose gel were used to check RNA quality, while a NanoDrop 2000 measured RNA concentration. Its CDR3 holds 14 amino acids, cysteine through phenylalanine. Only the CDR3 DNA is retained, 42 bases long and in frame from the first base. V gives up 8 bases and J gives up 3 bases, and the segment between their germline ends measures 16 bases. CDR1 MNHNS and CDR2 SASEGT were looked up in the germline V gene.

Libraries were constructed by multiplex PCR. The listed sequencing device is Illumina HiSeq 4000. iRepertoire HTBI primers and Arm-PCR amplification of CDR3 regions were used to construct TCR beta libraries. PCR products were gel purified before sequencing. Concerning the study's data processing: Across samples, around 58 TRBV and 13 to 15 TRBJ segments were identified and used for gene usage analysis of CDR3 amino acid clonotypes. Filtered high-quality paired reads were merged into contigs using COPE and FqMerger. BLAST was used to align contigs to IMGT TRBV, TRBD and TRBJ reference genes, and CDR3 was defined according to IMGT. Any clonotype with a frequency above 0.1% was classified as a highly expanded clone. Shannon entropy was used to measure repertoire diversity, and the Gini coefficient was used to measure V-J evenness. A clonotype found in more than one individual was treated as public. The public reads were reanalyzed by TCRdb: fastp trimming at Q25, MiXCR alignment, in-frame beta chains only. Identical CDR3 protein sequences are pooled into one entry, listed with their most common genes and DNA. TCRdb, rather than the study authors, made the V and J calls. This sample has 250,000 or so distinct CDR3 sequences in its table, and 20% of those were observed once. Over 11% of the sample is taken by the ten largest.

This TCR came from a female donor with Graves disease. The chain employs TRBV6-1 and TRBJ1-2; the D gene cannot be resolved reliably. Material: peripheral blood mononuclear cells (PBMCs), obtained at new diagnosis, from a patient treated with antithyroid drugs. CDR3 loop: CASGRQGVDYGYTF. The DNA sequence follows: TGTGCCAGCGGTAGGCAAGGAGTTGACTATGGCTACACCTTC.